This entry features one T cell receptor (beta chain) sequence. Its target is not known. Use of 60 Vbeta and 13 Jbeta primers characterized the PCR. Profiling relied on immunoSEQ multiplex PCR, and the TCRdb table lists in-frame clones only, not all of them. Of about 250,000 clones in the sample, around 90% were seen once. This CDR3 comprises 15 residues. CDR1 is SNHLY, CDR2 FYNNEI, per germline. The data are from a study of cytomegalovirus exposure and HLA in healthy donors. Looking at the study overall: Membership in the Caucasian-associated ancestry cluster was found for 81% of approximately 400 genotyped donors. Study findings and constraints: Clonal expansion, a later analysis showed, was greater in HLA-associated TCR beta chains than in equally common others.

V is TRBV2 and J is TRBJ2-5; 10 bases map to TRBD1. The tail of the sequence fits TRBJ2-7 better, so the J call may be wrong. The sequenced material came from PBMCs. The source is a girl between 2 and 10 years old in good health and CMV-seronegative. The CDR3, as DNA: TGTGCCAGCAGAGAGACAGGGGGCGCATCGGACGAGCAGTACTTC. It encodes CASRETGGASDEQYF.